Listed below are T cell receptor beta chains from one sample, sequenced in a study of shared clonotypes between healthy human individuals. Repertoires were generated with immunoSEQ multiplex PCR, while TCRdb's copy carries only in-frame clones and drops some. The repertoire holds 400,000 or so clones, 90% to 97% seen once, with around 0.29% in the top ten. Material for sequencing was memory CD8+ T cells sorted from blood. Every receptor here comes from a man aged 30 to 39 in good health. The CDR3 runs from the conserved cysteine through the conserved F or W. A D gene is named only where the DNA matches it firmly.

j_call	d_call	v_call	cdr3_length	cdr3_nt	cdr3_aa
TRBJ2-4	-	TRBV4-1	13	TGCGCCAGCAGCCAAGACAGGGAAAACATTCAGTACTTC	CASSQDRENIQYF
TRBJ2-7	TRBD2	TRBV28	15	TGTGCCAGCAGCTCTAGCGGTTCTGCCTACTACGAGCAGTACTTC	CASSSSGSAYYEQYF
TRBJ2-6	-	TRBV7-9	14	TGTGCCAGCAGCTTAGACACTGGGGCCAACGTCCTGACTTTC	CASSLDTGANVLTF
TRBJ2-7	-	TRBV2	12	TGTGCCAGCTCATTCCCCGTATACGAGCAGTACTTC	CASSFPVYEQYF
TRBJ2-7	-	TRBV19	16	TGTGCCAGTAAAGAGGTAGCTGGGTCCAGAGCCTACGAGCAGTACTTC	CASKEVAGSRAYEQYF
TRBJ1-1	-	TRBV28	14	TGTGCCAGCAGTTATGGGGCCGTGGGCCCTGAAGCTTTCTTT	CASSYGAVGPEAFF
TRBJ2-7	TRBD2	TRBV7-9	18	TGTGCCAGCAGCTTCCGTAGCGGGAGCGTCAAGAGCTCCTACGAGCAGTACTTC	CASSFRSGSVKSSYEQYF
TRBJ2-4	TRBD1	TRBV5-1	13	TGCGCCAGCAGACCAGACAGGGTCAACATTCAGTACTTC	CASRPDRVNIQYF
TRBJ2-7	-	TRBV19	15	TGTGCCAGTAGTACCCTCGGGAACAGCCCCTACGAGCAGTACTTC	CASSTLGNSPYEQYF
TRBJ2-7	TRBD2	TRBV9	15	TGTGCCAGCAGCCCCCGAGGGGCGGGAGGGCGCGAGCAGTACTTC	CASSPRGAGGREQYF
TRBJ2-3	-	TRBV29-1	11	TGCAGCGTTCAGGGCACAGATACGCAGTATTTT	CSVQGTDTQYF
TRBJ1-5	-	TRBV19	14	TGTGCCAGTAGTATTTCGGGGGGCGGGCAGCCCCAGCATTTT	CASSISGGGQPQHF
TRBJ1-1	-	TRBV6-5	16	TGTGCCAGCAGTTACGGTGCAGTTAAAATGAACACTGAAGCTTTCTTT	CASSYGAVKMNTEAFF
TRBJ2-3	TRBD1	TRBV7-9	19	TGTGCCAGCAGCTTAGTCCTAAAGACAGGGCCAAAGGAGACAGATACGCAGTATTTT	CASSLVLKTGPKETDTQYF
TRBJ1-1	TRBD1	TRBV19	13	TGTGCCACCTCGGACAGGGGGAACACTGAAGCTTTCTTT	CATSDRGNTEAFF
TRBJ2-2	-	TRBV5-6	14	TGTGCCAGCAGCTTGGGCGGGACTGCCGGGGAGCTGTTTTTT	CASSLGGTAGELFF
TRBJ2-7	-	TRBV30	13	TGTGCCTGGAGTGTGGACAACTCCTACGAGCAGTACTTC	CAWSVDNSYEQYF
TRBJ2-7	TRBD2	TRBV5-4	15	TGTGCCAGCAGCAGGACTAGCGGGTCCTTCTACGAGCAGTACTTC	CASSRTSGSFYEQYF
TRBJ2-4	-	TRBV4-1	14	TGCGCCAGCAGCCAAGTGGGCAGGGGAAACATTCAGTACTTC	CASSQVGRGNIQYF
TRBJ1-2	TRBD1	TRBV7-6	15	TGTGCCAGCAGACAAACAGGGGCAGCTAACTATGGCTACACCTTC	CASRQTGAANYGYTF
TRBJ2-5	TRBD2	TRBV7-9	15	TGTGCCAGCAGCCTAGCGGGAGTTATGAAAGAGACCCAGTACTTC	CASSLAGVMKETQYF
TRBJ1-5	TRBD1	TRBV19	15	TGTGCCAGTAGCACAGGACAGGGGAGCAATCAGCCCCAGCATTTT	CASSTGQGSNQPQHF
TRBJ2-1	-	TRBV1	14	TGCACCAGCAGCCTAATCGCGGGAGCAGATGAGCAGTTCTTC	CTSSLIAGADEQFF
TRBJ2-2	-	TRBV2	14	TGTGCCAGCAGGGACCTAGGGGTAGGCGGGGAGCTGTTTTTT	CASRDLGVGGELFF
TRBJ2-2	-	TRBV7-9	16	TGTGCCAGCAGCTTCCCGGGACCAACGAACACCGGGGAGCTGTTTTTT	CASSFPGPTNTGELFF
TRBJ2-1	TRBD2	TRBV9	19	TGTGCCAGCGGCTCCGGCCGCCGGGAGCGGGAGGGCCCCTACAATGAGCAGTTCTTC	CASGSGRREREGPYNEQFF
TRBJ2-2	TRBD1	TRBV5-4	16	TGTGCCAGCAGCTTGGACAGGGGAGCGAACACCGGGGAGCTGTTTTTT	CASSLDRGANTGELFF
TRBJ1-5	TRBD1	TRBV7-3	13	TGTGCCAGCAGCTTACAGGGGGGGCAGCCCCAGCATTTT	CASSLQGGQPQHF
TRBJ2-5	-	TRBV2	13	TGTGCCAGCAGTGAAGACGGCGTCGAGACCCAGTACTTC	CASSEDGVETQYF
TRBJ2-7	-	TRBV5-5	14	TGTGCCAGCAGCTTGTGGGGGGCTTCCTACGAGCAGTACTTC	CASSLWGASYEQYF
TRBJ1-3	-	TRBV4-1	15	TGCGCCAGCAGCCATGACCAGGGCTCTGGAAACACCATATATTTT	CASSHDQGSGNTIYF
TRBJ1-5	TRBD1	TRBV7-9	16	TGTGCCAGCAGCGATGGACAGGGAAGTGGCAATCAGCCCCAGCATTTT	CASSDGQGSGNQPQHF
TRBJ1-2	-	TRBV7-9	14	TGTGCCAGCAGCTTAGAGGCAGTTGTTTATGGCTACACCTTC	CASSLEAVVYGYTF
TRBJ2-1	-	TRBV28	11	TGTGCCAGCAGTCCAGGACCTGAGCAGTTCTTC	CASSPGPEQFF
TRBJ2-7	-	TRBV6-5	14	TGTGCCAGCAGTTACGACGGTGTTCCCTACGAGCAGTACTTC	CASSYDGVPYEQYF
TRBJ2-3	TRBD2	TRBV5-4	14	TGTGCCGGTGGACTAGCGGGAGGGTTAGATACGCAGTATTTT	CAGGLAGGLDTQYF
TRBJ1-5	-	TRBV28	13	TGTGCCGGGGGTTTAAGGGGCAATCAGCCCCAGCATTTT	CAGGLRGNQPQHF